The clone carrying this T cell receptor beta chain was seen at least ten times. CDR3 size: 14 residues. Germline V gene sequence: CDR1 MDHEN, CDR2 SYDVKM. V trimming: 2 bases; J trimming: 5 bases; junction bases outside the gene matches: 5. Sample time point: newly diagnosed GD, antithyroid drugs for less than 3 months. The TCR library used RNA extracted from PBMCs. Each patient gave approximately 9.2 milliliters of EDTA-anticoagulated peripheral blood. This entry is derived from a study of regulatory T cells in long-lasting Graves disease. Study information: Graves' patients, newly diagnosed, had taken antithyroid drugs under 3 months.

Investigators prepared the TCR beta libraries by applying iRepertoire HTBI primers and Arm-PCR of CDR3 regions. MiXCR, applied by TCRdb to the multiplex PCR reads, yields one record per CDR3 protein. The table has roughly 420,000 distinct CDR3 sequences, approximately 14% seen once. Another study also made use of these data, one on T cells in Graves' hyperthyroidism and ophthalmopathy.

The sample here was peripheral blood mononuclear cells (PBMCs), taken at new diagnosis, from a patient treated with antithyroid drugs. This receptor was obtained from a woman aged 45-65 years with Graves disease. The chain carries TRBV28 and TRBJ1-2; 7 positions match TRBD1. In DNA, the CDR3 is TGTGCCAGCAGTTTAGGGACAGTCGGATATGGCTACACCTTC. Residues: CASSLGTVGYGYTF.